This T cell receptor (beta chain) was recovered during a study of high-grade serous ovarian cancer treatment subgroups. Study at large: Mean per sample: around 13,000 reads, 6,500 to 9,000 unique TCR beta rearrangements. General study findings and limits: Tumors within one patient showed repertoire similarity of roughly 0.1 to 0.85. These tumor repertoires lack spatial information from bulk sequencing.

This clone rates as medium-sized (0.01 to 0.1%). Its specificity is not known. Libraries were prepared by immunoSEQ multiplex PCR; TCRdb keeps only in-frame clonotypes and omits some of them. The table records about 5,800 clones, 70% of them present only once. Tumor tissue was taken before any definitive surgery or chemotherapy was given. In germline, CDR1 is MNHEY, CDR2 SVGAGI. V lost 6 bases and J 11 bases, leaving 14 bases between the germline ends. CDR3 length: 13 residues. The chain employs TRBV6-5 and TRBJ1-6, with D maybe TRBD1 (5 bases). Sequenced: tumor tissue. The source of this sequence is a human donor with high-grade serous ovarian cancer. In nucleotides, the CDR3 is TGTGCCAGCAGAAAGCAGGGTGTTACACCCCTCCACTTT. Its protein product is CASRKQGVTPLHF.